This TCR beta chain comes out of a study of radiotherapy plus CTLA-4 blockade in lung cancer. Study-wide context: Objective responses were recorded in 15% to 20% of patients, with disease control recorded in 25% to 40%. General study points: Subsequent to radiotherapy plus ipilimumab, tumor-derived TCR clones underwent expansion in blood. How blood T cell clones changed early, along with interferon-beta, reportedly forecast response best.

Germline CDR1 SGHDT, CDR2 YYEEEE. The CDR3 has 14 residues. With V trimmed by 4 bases and J by 4 bases, 6 bases remained unmatched. To note about this clone: Antigen specificity is unknown.

The table came from immunoSEQ multiplex PCR; TCRdb's copy has only in-frame clones and leaves some out. The sample records roughly 73,000 clones, over 75% being singletons. The origin of this receptor is a human donor with non-small cell lung cancer that progressed on radiotherapy plus ipilimumab. The chain has TRBV5-6 and TRBJ2-3; 7 nucleotides line up with TRBD2. Sample: peripheral blood, taken from a patient treated with radiotherapy plus ipilimumab. CDR3 residues: CASSPWGGPDTQYF. The CDR3 region has the DNA TGTGCCAGCAGCCCTTGGGGGGGTCCAGATACGCAGTATTTT.